This is a list of T cell receptor beta chains from one sample in a study of beta chain features in type 1 diabetes. Profiled with immunoSEQ multiplex PCR; TCRdb holds only in-frame clones, not every one. The data contain around 260,000 clones, about a fifth of them singletons. The sample was naive CD4+ T cells from blood. These receptors were obtained from a woman in her 40s with type 1 diabetes. Each CDR3 is given with its conserved first and last residue. D genes are given only for firm matches. Clone size is given for some rows only: seen once, a few or many times, or a class if the clone is expanded.

V gene,J gene,D gene,clone size,CDR3 DNA,CDR3 protein
TRBV5-4,TRBJ2-1,TRBD2,.,TGTGCCAGCAGCGCCCGGGACTACGACAATGAGCAGTTCTTC,CASSARDYDNEQFF
TRBV6-5,TRBJ2-5,.,few,TGTGCCAGCAGTTCGGGGGACGGCAAAGAGACCCAGTACTTC,CASSSGDGKETQYF
TRBV5-1,TRBJ1-5,.,.,TGCGCCAGCAGCTTGGACAGCAATAGCAATCAGCCCCAGCATTTT,CASSLDSNSNQPQHF
TRBV29-1,TRBJ2-7,.,few,TGCAGCGCCACCGGGCCTTCAGGGTACGAGCAGTACTTC,CSATGPSGYEQYF
TRBV29-1,TRBJ2-1,TRBD2,few,TGCAGCGCAACGGGACTAGCGGGACGCCCTCCCTACAATGAGCAGTTCTTC,CSATGLAGRPPYNEQFF
TRBV5-1,TRBJ2-7,TRBD1,.,TGCGCCAGCAGCTTCGATACAGGGACAGCCGGCTACGAGCAGTACTTC,CASSFDTGTAGYEQYF
TRBV9,TRBJ2-2,TRBD2,few,TGTGCCAGCAGCGTAAGCACGGGGGGTACGAACACCGGGGAGCTGTTTTTT,CASSVSTGGTNTGELFF
TRBV5-1,TRBJ2-6,.,.,TGCGCCAGCAGTCCGAGCTCTGGGGCCAACGTCCTGACTTTC,CASSPSSGANVLTF
TRBV5-1,TRBJ2-1,TRBD2,few,TGCGCCTCTGGGGCGGGAGGATCCAATGAGCAGTTCTTC,CASGAGGSNEQFF
TRBV5-1,TRBJ2-7,.,few,TGCGCCAGCAGTTCACAGGGTTACGAGCAGTACTTC,CASSSQGYEQYF
TRBV13,TRBJ1-6,TRBD1,.,TGTGCCAGCAGCTCCTCGACAGGGAGCGTTAATTCACCCCTCCACTTT,CASSSSTGSVNSPLHF
TRBV29-1,TRBJ1-2,TRBD1,.,TGCAGCGTTGAAGACAGGACAGGGACAGGGGGCTACACCTTC,CSVEDRTGTGGYTF
TRBV5-4,TRBJ2-3,.,few,TGTGCCAGCAGCTTGGTGGACTTATACCCGAATACGCAGTATTTT,CASSLVDLYPNTQYF
TRBV7-9,TRBJ2-3,.,.,TGTGCCAGCAGCTTTTCTGAGCCGGATACGCAGTATTTT,CASSFSEPDTQYF
TRBV9,TRBJ2-3,TRBD2,.,TGTGCCAGCAGCGTAGAATCTAGCGGGGGGGATACGCAGTATTTT,CASSVESSGGDTQYF
TRBV28,TRBJ2-5,.,.,TGTGCCAGCTTGTCAGGGAGGGAGACCCAGTACTTC,CASLSGRETQYF
TRBV18,TRBJ2-1,TRBD2,.,TGTGCCAGCTCACGGGGACTAGCGGGGGATGAGCAGTTCTTC,CASSRGLAGDEQFF
TRBV7-9,TRBJ1-1,.,few,TGTGCCAGCAGCTTAGGGGGCACCCCTGAAGCTTTCTTT,CASSLGGTPEAFF
TRBV7-8,TRBJ2-4,.,few,TGTGCCAGCAGCACGGGATTAGCCAAAAACATTCAGTACTTC,CASSTGLAKNIQYF
TRBV19,TRBJ2-2,TRBD1,.,TGTGCCAGTAAGGGACAGGGAGTCGGGGAGCTGTTTTTT,CASKGQGVGELFF
TRBV4-3,TRBJ2-3,.,.,TGCGCCAGCAGCCAAGGGGCTTCACTAGCCATTCTCCCAGAGGATCCTCCAGATACGCAGTATTTT,CASSQGASLAILPEDPPDTQYF
TRBV28,TRBJ2-7,.,.,TGTGCCAGCAGTTTAAACAGCCCCTACGAGCAGTACTTC,CASSLNSPYEQYF
TRBV29-1,TRBJ2-1,TRBD2,few,TGCAGCGTTGCAGGGACTAGCGGGGGGATCCTACATTACAATGAGCAGTTCTTC,CSVAGTSGGILHYNEQFF
TRBV14,TRBJ2-7,TRBD1,.,TGTGCCAGCAGCCCGAGAGGGACAGCGAGGTACGAGCAGTACTTC,CASSPRGTARYEQYF
TRBV29-1,TRBJ1-3,.,few,TGCAGCGTTAACCCGGGGGTAGCTGGAAACACCATATATTTT,CSVNPGVAGNTIYF
TRBV7-2,TRBJ2-5,TRBD2,few,TGTGCCAGCGGGAGGGGAGTTGAGACCCAGTACTTC,CASGRGVETQYF
TRBV27,TRBJ1-5,TRBD1,.,TGTGCCAGCAGCATGTTACAGGGGAGCCAGCCCCAGCATTTT,CASSMLQGSQPQHF
TRBV4-1,TRBJ2-2,.,few,TGCGCCAGCAGCCATGCGGGACTGCGGACCGGGGAGCTGTTTTTT,CASSHAGLRTGELFF
TRBV9,TRBJ2-1,.,once,TGTGCCAGCAGCGTAGGCGACGGAGGCTACAATGAGCAGTTCTTC,CASSVGDGGYNEQFF
TRBV10-3,TRBJ1-1,.,.,TGTGCCACATGCGGGGATATGAACACTGAAGCTTTCTTT,CATCGDMNTEAFF
TRBV9,TRBJ1-2,.,few,TGTGCCAGCAGCGTAGGACGACTTATTAACTATGGCTACACCTTC,CASSVGRLINYGYTF
TRBV6-5,TRBJ1-2,TRBD1,.,TGTGCCAGTGGCTCCGGACAGGGGGACTATGGCTACACCTTC,CASGSGQGDYGYTF
TRBV29-1,TRBJ1-2,.,.,TGCAGCGTCGATTCCCTCGGAGGGATTGTAGCTAACTATGGCTACACCTTC,CSVDSLGGIVANYGYTF
TRBV6-5,TRBJ2-5,.,.,TGTGCCAGCAGCCCCGGACAGAACCAAGAGACCCAGTACTTC,CASSPGQNQETQYF
TRBV5-1,TRBJ2-1,TRBD2,few,TGCGCCAGCAGCTTGGTGGTACTAGCGGAGTACAATGAGCAGTTCTTC,CASSLVVLAEYNEQFF
TRBV29-1,TRBJ1-3,.,few,TGCAGCGTTGCTTTAATAACATTCTCTGGAAACACCATATATTTT,CSVALITFSGNTIYF